This T cell receptor (beta chain) was profiled in a study of cytomegalovirus exposure and HLA in healthy donors. Study-level findings and limits: In a later analysis, V- and J-gene trimming of beta chains associated with a DCLRE1C missense variant, replicated independently. In an earlier analysis, productive rearrangement rates for most beta V segments clustered near 90% or 30%. Reportedly, cytomegalovirus status was diagnosed with high sensitivity and specificity. Within the data, a cluster of highly shared sequence variants was likely a sequencing artifact.

The PCR had 60 Vbeta and 13 Jbeta primers. Assay used: immunoSEQ multiplex PCR; TCRdb lists only in-frame clones, some missing. The sample has 150,000 to 200,000 clones, around 69% seen once. From germline, CDR1 is SGHTA and CDR2 FQGTGA. The CDR3 runs to 14 residues. Trimming at V came to 6 bases and at J to 6 bases, leaving 7 bases not matched to a gene. Concerning this clone itself: Its antigen remains unknown.

The TCR sequence derives from a man aged 55 to 70 in good health and CMV-seronegative. The gene calls are TRBV7-3 and TRBJ2-3; 9 nucleotides match TRBD1. Material for sequencing was PBMCs. In DNA form, the CDR3 reads TGTGCCAGCAGTCGGGACAGGGCGGCGGATACGCAGTATTTT. Its protein product is CASSRDRAADTQYF.